Sequencing of this TCR beta chain was carried out in a study of CD8 T cells in ankylosing spondylitis. Whole-study results and caveats: Ankylosing spondylitis blood appeared to carry a characteristic TCR beta motif of several highly homologous variants. With a CD8+ phenotype, disease-linked clones were relatively rare in peripheral blood.

The germline CDR1 and CDR2 sequences are SGHRS and YFSETQ. This CDR3 comprises 15 residues. Trimming cost V 0 bases and J 7 bases, with 15 bases left between them. To note about this clonotype: As yet, its antigen is unknown.

Each CDR3 protein gets one entry after TCRdb re-called the 5' RACE reads with MiXCR. The sample lists about 390,000 distinct CDR3 sequences, more than 20% occurring once. The sample was blood, either unsorted or a sorted T cell fraction (not recorded which). The chain combines TRBV5-1 with TRBJ2-3; D might be TRBD1 or TRBD2, each matching 5 bases. This sequence was found in a male donor with ankylosing spondylitis. CDR3 DNA sequence: TGCGCCAGCAGCTTGGTTGTGGGCCGGGGACATACGCAGTATTTT. It codes for CASSLVVGRGHTQYF.